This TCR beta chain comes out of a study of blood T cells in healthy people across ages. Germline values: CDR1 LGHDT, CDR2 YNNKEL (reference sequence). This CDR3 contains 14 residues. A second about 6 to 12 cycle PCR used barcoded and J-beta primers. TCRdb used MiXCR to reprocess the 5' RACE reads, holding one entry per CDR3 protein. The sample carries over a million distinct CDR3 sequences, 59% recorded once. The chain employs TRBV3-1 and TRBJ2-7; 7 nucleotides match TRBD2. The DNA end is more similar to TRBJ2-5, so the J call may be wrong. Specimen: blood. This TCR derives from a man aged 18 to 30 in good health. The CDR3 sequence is CASSFTSERETQYF. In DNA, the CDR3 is TGTGCCAGCAGCTTTACTAGCGAGAGGGAGACCCAGTACTTC.